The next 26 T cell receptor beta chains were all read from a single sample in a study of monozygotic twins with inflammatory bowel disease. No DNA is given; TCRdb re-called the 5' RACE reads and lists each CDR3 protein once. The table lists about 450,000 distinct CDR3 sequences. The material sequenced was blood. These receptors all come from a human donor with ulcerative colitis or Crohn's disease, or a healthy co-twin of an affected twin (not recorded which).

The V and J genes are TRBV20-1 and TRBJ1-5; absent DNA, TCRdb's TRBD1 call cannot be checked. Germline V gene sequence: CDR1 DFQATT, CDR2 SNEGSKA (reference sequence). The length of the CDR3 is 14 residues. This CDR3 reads CSAGSTGEDQPQHF.

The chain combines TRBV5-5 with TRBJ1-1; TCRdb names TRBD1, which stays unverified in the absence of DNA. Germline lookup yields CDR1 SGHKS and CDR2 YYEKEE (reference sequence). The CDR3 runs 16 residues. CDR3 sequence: CASSFQGRGWNTEAFF.

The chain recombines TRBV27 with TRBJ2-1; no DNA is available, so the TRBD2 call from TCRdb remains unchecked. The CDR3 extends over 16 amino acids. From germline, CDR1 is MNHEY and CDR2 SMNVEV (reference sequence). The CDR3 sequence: CASSLLAGAPYNEQFF.

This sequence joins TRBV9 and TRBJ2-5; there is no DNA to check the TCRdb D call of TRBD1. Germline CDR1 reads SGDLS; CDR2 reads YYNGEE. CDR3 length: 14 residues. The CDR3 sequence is CASSGQAASETQYF.

The CDR3 sequence: CSVSGTYTDTQYF. This chain links TRBV29-1 with TRBJ2-3. The germline V gene has CDR1 SQVTM and CDR2 ANQGSEA. The CDR3 covers 13 residues.

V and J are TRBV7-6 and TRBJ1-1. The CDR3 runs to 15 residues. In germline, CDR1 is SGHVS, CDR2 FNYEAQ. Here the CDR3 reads CASSLRAGVGTEAFF.

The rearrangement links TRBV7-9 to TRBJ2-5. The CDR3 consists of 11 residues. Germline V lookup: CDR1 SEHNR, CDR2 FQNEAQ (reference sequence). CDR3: CASSLEAWTYF.

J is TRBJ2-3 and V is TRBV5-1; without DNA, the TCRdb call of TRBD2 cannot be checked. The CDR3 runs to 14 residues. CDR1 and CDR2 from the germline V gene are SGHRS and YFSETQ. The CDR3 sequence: CASTTAGGADTQYF.

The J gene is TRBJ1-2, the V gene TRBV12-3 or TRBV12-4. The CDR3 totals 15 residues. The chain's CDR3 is CASSSILSRHYGYTF.

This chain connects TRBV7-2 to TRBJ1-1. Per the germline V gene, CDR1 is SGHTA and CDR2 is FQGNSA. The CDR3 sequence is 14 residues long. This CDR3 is CASSLAAGGTEAFF.

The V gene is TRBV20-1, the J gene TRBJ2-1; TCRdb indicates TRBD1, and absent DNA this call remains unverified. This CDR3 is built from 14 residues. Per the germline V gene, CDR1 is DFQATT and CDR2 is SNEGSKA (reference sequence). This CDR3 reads CSARDRPPRAEQFF.

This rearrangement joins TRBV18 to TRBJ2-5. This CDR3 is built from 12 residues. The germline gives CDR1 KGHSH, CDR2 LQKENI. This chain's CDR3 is CASSPDQETQYF.

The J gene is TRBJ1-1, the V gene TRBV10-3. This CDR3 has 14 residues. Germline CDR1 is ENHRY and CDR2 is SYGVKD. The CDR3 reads CAISESTLTAEAFF.

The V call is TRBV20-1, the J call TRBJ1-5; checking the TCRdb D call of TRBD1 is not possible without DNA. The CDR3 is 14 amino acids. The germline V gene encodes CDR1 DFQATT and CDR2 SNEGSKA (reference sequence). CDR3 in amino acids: CSASRTASNQPQHF.

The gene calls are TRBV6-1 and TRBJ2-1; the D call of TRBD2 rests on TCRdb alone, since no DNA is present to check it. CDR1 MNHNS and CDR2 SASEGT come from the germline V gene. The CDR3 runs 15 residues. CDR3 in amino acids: CASSKGTSVYNEQFF.

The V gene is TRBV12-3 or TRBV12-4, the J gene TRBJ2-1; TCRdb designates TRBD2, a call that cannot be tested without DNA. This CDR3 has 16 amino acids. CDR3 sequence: CASSSEETNISNEQFF.

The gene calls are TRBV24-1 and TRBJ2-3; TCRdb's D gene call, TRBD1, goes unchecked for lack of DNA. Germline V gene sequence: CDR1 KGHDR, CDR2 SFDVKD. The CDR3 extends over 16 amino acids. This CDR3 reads CATSEQGLSIADTPYF.

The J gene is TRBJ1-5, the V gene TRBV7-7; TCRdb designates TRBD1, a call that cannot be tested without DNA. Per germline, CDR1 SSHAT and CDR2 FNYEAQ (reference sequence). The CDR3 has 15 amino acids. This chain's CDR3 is CASSWGRYRNQPQHF.

The CDR3 loop is CASSSLDAGYEQYF. The gene calls are TRBV27 and TRBJ2-7; TCRdb names TRBD1, which stays unverified in the absence of DNA. CDR1 and CDR2 from the germline V gene are MNHEY and SMNVEV (reference sequence). The CDR3 has 14 amino acids.

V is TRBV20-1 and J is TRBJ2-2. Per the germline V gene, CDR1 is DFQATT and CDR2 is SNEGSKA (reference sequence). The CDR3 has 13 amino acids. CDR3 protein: CGARELGTGELFF.

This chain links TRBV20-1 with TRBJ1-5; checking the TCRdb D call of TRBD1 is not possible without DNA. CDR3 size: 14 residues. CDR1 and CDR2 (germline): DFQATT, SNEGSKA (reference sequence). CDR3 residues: CSASGQGVAQPQHF.

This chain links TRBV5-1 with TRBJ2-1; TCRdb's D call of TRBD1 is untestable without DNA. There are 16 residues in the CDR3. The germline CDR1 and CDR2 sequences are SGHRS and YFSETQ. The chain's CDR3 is CASSPGGTGGYNEQFF. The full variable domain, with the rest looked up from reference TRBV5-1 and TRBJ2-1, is KAGVTQTPRYLIKTRGQQVTLSCSPISGHRSVSWYQQTPGQGLQFLFEYFSETQRNKGNFPGRFSGRQFSNSRSEMNVSTLELGDSALYLCASSPGGTGGYNEQFFGPGTRLTVL.

The CDR3: CASSQYGEAEKLFF. V is TRBV7-2 and J is TRBJ1-4. CDR3 length: 14 residues. Germline V CDR1 and CDR2: SGHTA, FQGNSA.

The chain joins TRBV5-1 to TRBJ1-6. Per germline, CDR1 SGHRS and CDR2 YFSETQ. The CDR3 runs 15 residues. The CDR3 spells CASSPVGQLNSPLHF.

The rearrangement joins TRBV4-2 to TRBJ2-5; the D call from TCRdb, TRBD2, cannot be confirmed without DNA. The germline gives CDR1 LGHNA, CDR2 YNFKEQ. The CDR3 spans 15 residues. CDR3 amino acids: CASSATSGGGETQYF.

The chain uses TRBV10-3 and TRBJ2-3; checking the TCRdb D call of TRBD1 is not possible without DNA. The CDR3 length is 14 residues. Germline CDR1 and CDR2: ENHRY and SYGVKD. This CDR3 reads CAIRPGKDTDTQYF.